A single sample is the source of the 5 T cell receptor beta chains below, sequenced in a study of T cell responses to AZD1222 COVID-19 vaccine (dated by TCRdb to the early 2020s). The method behind the library was the immunoSEQ multiplex PCR assay. TCRdb stores this immuneACCESS table with in-frame sequences only. Part of the clones is absent; in the studies checked, under half of the shortfall reflects unresolved V genes, and no reason is known for the rest. Recorded for this sample are over 60,000 clones; 80% of them occurred a single time. The ten largest account for more than 12% of the sample. The time point label for this specimen denotes: about 28 days (+/-7) after the second vaccine dose. Material: peripheral blood, obtained 28 days after the second AZD1222 dose. The source of these receptors is an adult who received the AZD1222 COVID-19 vaccine.

The rearrangement joins TRBV9 to TRBJ2-3, with TRBD2 matching over 12 bases. The CDR3 consists of 15 residues. The germline V gene has CDR1 SGDLS and CDR2 YYNGEE. Trimming took 4 bases from V and 8 from J; bases not matched to a gene: 8. The CDR3 spells CASSPRTSGEGTQYF. DNA of the CDR3: TGTGCCAGCAGCCCCCGGACTAGCGGGGAAGGTACGCAGTATTTT.

This chain connects TRBV19 to TRBJ1-2, with D possibly TRBD1 on 5 matching bases. Germline values: CDR1 LNHDA, CDR2 SQIVND (reference sequence). This CDR3 is 12 amino acids long. V was shortened by 5 bases and J by 7 bases, with 11 bases between the two germline ends. CDR3 nucleotide sequence: TGTGCCAGTAGTTCAGGGTCGACTGGCTACACCTTC. Translating gives CASSSGSTGYTF.

The rearrangement links TRBV19 to TRBJ2-7; D not resolved. V shed 6 bases and J shed 4 bases, with 13 bases lying between them. CDR3 size: 13 residues. Germline V gene lookup returns CDR1 LNHDA and CDR2 SQIVND (reference sequence). CDR3 sequence reads: CASSSRLLYEQYF. The CDR3, as DNA: TGTGCCAGTAGCTCCAGACTCCTTTACGAGCAGTACTTC.

The chain recombines TRBV5-8 with TRBJ2-1, with D unresolved. The CDR3 contains 14 residues. The V gene lost 3 bases and the J gene lost 0 bases, with 7 bases spanning the gap. Germline-derived CDR1 and CDR2 are SGHTS and YDEGEE. Here the CDR3 DNA reads TGTGCCAGCAGCTACCCCTCCTCCTACAATGAGCAGTTCTTC. This encodes CASSYPSSYNEQFF.

V is TRBV6-2 or TRBV6-3 and J is TRBJ1-5, with a weak D call TRBD1 (6 bases). The CDR3 spans 14 residues. Trimming took 5 bases from V and 3 from J, leaving 11 bases between them. Germline V gene data show CDR1 as MNHEY and CDR2 as SVGEGT. CDR3 loop: CASSMGGPNQPQHF. DNA of the CDR3: TGTGCCAGCAGTATGGGGGGCCCCAATCAGCCCCAGCATTTT.